This T cell receptor (beta chain) was identified in a study of blood T cell repertoires in COVID-19 (dated by TCRdb to 2018 to 2020). For the study in its entirety: Samples covering the acute and convalescent phases of COVID-19 were provided by collaborators in the United States, Italy and Spain. The prospective study material was composed of cDNA or gDNA derived from T cells, B-cell-depleted T cells, or PBMCs. Deeply sampled blood TCRbeta repertoires from subjects exposed to, actively infected with, or recovered from COVID-19 were included in the dataset. The repertoires were released in a freely available public database meant as a resource for research on the immune response to SARS-CoV-2. The samples were drawn from two sources: the first 160 participants of the ongoing ImmuneRACE study, and 950 to 1,500 subjects contributed by 6 global collaborators. Nearly every sample came with metadata listing a de-identified subject ID, COVID-19 status, age in years and sex. Where HLA class I and class II types were available, the types were taken from metadata supplied by the sample provider, not from assay-based typing.

The immunoSEQ Assay, a bias-controlled multiplex PCR, was used to amplify TCRbeta CDR3 regions from genomic DNA. Per the authors' processing: The number of nucleated cells in each sample was estimated from the amplification of reference gene primers within the assay. To quantify the absolute abundance of each unique TCRbeta CDR3 rearrangement, sequence reads were collapsed and filtered. For each sample, productive Simpson clonality was calculated by taking the square root of Simpson's diversity index across productive rearrangements. This immuneACCESS table, as held by TCRdb, lists in-frame sequences with V and J called but not all clones. Of the missing ones, under half trace to an unresolved V gene in checked studies; the others have no known cause. Clone size and the V and J calls come from that table; the DNA yielded D and trimming. The sample table contains roughly 120,000 clones; only one count was recorded for 75% to 90% of them. The top ten hold 5.5% to 8.5% of the sample.

Whole blood was collected in K2EDTA tubes by collaborating institutions according to the institutions' own protocols. For TCRbeta analysis, collaborators shipped samples as frozen whole blood, isolated PBMCs, or DNA extracted from either of those sample types. The paper's findings and limits, for the study overall: Clinical and demographic metadata were provided uncurated, with the amount varying by source and participant.

The CDR3 goes from the cysteine to the phenylalanine over 15 residues. Only CDR3 DNA is held: 45 bases, read in frame from base 1. CDR1 and CDR2 are drawn from the germline V gene: SGHTA, FQGNSA. Compared with germline, V lacks 2 bases and J lacks 3 bases; bases without a gene match: 5. As regards this clone: Its antigen target is currently unknown. Base qualities are not provided; no much larger clone lies one nucleotide away.

This TCR came from a woman aged 50 to 60 with acute or convalescent COVID-19. Sequenced: peripheral blood. Recombination joined TRBV7-2 with TRBJ2-7; a stretch of 9 junction bases matches TRBD2. This receptor carries the CDR3 CASSLSSGANYEQYF. In nucleotides, the sequence is TGTGCCAGCAGCTTATCTAGCGGGGCCAACTACGAGCAGTACTTC.